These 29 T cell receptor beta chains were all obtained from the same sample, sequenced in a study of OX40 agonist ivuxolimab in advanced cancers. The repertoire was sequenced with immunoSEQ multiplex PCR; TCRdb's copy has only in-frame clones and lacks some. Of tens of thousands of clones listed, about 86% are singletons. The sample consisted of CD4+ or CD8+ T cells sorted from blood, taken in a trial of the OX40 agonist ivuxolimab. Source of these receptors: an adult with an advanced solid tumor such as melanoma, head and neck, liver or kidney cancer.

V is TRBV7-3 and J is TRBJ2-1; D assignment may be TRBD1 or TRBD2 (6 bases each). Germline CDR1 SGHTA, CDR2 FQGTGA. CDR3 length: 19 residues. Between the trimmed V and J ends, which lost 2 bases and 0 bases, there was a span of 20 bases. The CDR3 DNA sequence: TGTGCCAGCAGCTTACCCGCCGGGGGCAGAGGAAGCTCCTACAATGAGCAGTTCTTC. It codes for CASSLPAGGRGSSYNEQFF.

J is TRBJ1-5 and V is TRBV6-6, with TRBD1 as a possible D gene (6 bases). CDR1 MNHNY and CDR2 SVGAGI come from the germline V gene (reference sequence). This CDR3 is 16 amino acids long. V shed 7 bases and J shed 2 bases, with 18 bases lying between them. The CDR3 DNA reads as TGTGCCAGCACCAAAGCAGGGGCGTCCGGCAATCAGCCCCAGCATTTT. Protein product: CASTKAGASGNQPQHF.

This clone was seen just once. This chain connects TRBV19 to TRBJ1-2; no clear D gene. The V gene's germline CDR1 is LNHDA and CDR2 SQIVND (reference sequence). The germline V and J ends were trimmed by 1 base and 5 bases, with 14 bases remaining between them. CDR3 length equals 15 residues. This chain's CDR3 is CASSIVWAGDYGYTF. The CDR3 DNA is TGTGCCAGTAGTATAGTATGGGCTGGGGATTATGGCTACACCTTC.

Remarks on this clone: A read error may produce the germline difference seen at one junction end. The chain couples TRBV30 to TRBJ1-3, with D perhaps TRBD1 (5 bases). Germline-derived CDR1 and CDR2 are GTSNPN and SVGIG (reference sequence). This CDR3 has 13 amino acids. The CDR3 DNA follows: TGTGCCTGGGGTGTACAGGCTGGAAACACCATATATTTT. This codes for CAWGVQAGNTIYF.

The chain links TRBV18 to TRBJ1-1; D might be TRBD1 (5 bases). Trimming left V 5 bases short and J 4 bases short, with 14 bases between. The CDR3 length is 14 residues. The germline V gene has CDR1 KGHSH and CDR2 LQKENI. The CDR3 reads CASSKRDFGTEAFF. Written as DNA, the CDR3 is TGTGCCAGCTCAAAAAGGGACTTTGGCACTGAAGCTTTCTTT.

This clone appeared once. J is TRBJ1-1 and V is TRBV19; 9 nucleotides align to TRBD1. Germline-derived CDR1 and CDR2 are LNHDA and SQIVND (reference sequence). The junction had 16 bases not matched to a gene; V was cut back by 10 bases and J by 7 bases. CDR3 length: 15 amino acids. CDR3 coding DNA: TGTGCCACCCGGGGTTTGGGAACAGGGGGCAATGAAGCTTTCTTT. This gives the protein CATRGLGTGGNEAFF.

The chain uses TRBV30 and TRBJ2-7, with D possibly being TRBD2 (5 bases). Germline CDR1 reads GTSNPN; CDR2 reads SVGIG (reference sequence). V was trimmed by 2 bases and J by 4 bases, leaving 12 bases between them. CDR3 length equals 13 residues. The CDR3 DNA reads TGTGCCTGGAGTCCCAGACTATTTTACGAGCAGTACTTC. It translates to CAWSPRLFYEQYF.

The CDR3 bases are TGTGCCAGCAGGTTAACACGCGTCGGGAGTTCAACAGATACGCAGTATTTT. It specifies CASRLTRVGSSTDTQYF. The rearrangement joins TRBV11-2 to TRBJ2-3; perhaps TRBD2 as D (6 bases). The CDR3 spans 17 residues. Germline values: CDR1 SGHAT, CDR2 FQNNGV. V gave up 6 bases and J gave up 3 bases, with 22 bases separating them.

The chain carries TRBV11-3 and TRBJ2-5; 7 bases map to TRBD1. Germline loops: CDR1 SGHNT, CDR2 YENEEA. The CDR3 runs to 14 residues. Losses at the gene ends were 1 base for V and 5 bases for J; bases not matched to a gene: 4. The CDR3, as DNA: TGTGCCAGCAGCTTAGGACAGGGTGTGGAGACCCAGTACTTC. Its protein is CASSLGQGVETQYF.

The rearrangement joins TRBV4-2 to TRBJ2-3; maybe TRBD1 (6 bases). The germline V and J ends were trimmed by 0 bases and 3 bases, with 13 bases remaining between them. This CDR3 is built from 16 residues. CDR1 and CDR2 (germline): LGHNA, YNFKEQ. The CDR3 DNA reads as TGTGCCAGCAGCCAAGATTCGGGCAGGGGTACAGATACGCAGTATTTT. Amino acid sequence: CASSQDSGRGTDTQYF.

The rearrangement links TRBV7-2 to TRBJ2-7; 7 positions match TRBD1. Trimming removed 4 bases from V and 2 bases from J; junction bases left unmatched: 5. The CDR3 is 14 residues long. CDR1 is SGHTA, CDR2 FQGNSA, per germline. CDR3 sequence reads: CASSSDDRAYEQYF. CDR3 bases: TGTGCCAGCAGCTCTGATGACAGGGCCTACGAGCAGTACTTC.

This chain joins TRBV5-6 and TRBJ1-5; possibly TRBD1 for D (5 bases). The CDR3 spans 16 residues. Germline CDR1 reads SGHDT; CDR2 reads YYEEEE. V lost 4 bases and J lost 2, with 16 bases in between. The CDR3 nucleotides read TGTGCCAGCAGCCCCGGGGGGACCGGGGGCAATCAGCCCCAGCATTTT. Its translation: CASSPGGTGGNQPQHF.

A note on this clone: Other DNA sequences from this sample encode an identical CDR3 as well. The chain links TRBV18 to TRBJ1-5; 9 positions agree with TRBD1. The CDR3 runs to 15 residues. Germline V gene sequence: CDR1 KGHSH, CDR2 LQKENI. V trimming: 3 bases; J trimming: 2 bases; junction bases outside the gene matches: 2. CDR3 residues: CASSPDRGGNQPQHF. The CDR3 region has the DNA TGTGCCAGCTCACCGGACAGGGGCGGCAATCAGCCCCAGCATTTT.

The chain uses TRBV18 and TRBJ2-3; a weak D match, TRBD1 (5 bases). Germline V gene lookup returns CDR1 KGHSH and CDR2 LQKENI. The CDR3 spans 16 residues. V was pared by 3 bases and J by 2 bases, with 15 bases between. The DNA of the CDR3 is TGTGCCAGCTCACCCAGACGACAGTATAACACAGATACGCAGTATTTT. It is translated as CASSPRRQYNTDTQYF.

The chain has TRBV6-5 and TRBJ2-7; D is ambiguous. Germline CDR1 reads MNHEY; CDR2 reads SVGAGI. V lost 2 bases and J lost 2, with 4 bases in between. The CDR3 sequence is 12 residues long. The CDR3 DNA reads TGTGCCAGCAGTTACGAAGCCTACGAGCAGTACTTC. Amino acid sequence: CASSYEAYEQYF.

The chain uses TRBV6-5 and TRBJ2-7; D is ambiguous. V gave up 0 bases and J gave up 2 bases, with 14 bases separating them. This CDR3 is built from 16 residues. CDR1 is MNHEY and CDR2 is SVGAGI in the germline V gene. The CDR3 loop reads CASSYSIGSVPYEQYF. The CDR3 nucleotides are TGTGCCAGCAGTTACTCGATCGGATCAGTGCCCTACGAGCAGTACTTC.

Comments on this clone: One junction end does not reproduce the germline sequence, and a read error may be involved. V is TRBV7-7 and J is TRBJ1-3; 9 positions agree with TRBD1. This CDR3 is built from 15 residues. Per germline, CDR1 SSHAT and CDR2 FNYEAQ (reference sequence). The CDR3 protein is CASSLGTGPGNTIYF. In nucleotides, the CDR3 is TGTGCTAGCAGCTTGGGGACAGGGCCTGGAAACACCATATATTTT.

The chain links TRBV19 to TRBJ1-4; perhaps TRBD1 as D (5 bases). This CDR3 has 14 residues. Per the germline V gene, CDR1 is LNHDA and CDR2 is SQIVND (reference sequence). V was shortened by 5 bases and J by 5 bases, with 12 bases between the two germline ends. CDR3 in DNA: TGTGCCAGTAGTTTAGGGGCGGGAAATGAAAAACTGTTTTTT. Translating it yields CASSLGAGNEKLFF.

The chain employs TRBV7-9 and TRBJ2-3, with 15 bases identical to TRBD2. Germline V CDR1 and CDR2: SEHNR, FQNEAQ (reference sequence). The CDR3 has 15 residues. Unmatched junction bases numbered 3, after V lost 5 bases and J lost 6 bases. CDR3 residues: CASSLGLAGGDTQYF. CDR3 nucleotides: TGTGCCAGCAGCCTTGGACTAGCGGGGGGGGATACGCAGTATTTT.

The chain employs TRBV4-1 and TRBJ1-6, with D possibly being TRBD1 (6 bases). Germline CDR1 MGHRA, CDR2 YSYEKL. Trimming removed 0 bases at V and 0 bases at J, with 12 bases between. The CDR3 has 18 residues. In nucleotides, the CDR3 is TGCGCCAGCAGCCAAGATCTAGGGGGTTACTCCTATAATTCACCCCTCCACTTT. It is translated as CASSQDLGGYSYNSPLHF.

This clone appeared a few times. CDR3 residues: CASGSERSSGNTIYF. CDR3 sequence (DNA): TGTGCTAGTGGTTCTGAGAGGAGCTCTGGAAACACCATATATTTT. The chain is built from TRBV12-5 and TRBJ1-3; D gene uncertain. V lost 4 bases, J lost 0 bases, and 10 bases lay in between. The CDR3 sequence is 15 residues long. Germline values: CDR1 LGHNT, CDR2 FRNRAP.

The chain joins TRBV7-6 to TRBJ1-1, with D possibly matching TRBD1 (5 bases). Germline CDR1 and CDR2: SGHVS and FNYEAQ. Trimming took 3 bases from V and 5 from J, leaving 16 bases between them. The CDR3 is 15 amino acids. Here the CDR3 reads CASSLGAGGGTEAFF. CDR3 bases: TGTGCCAGCAGCTTGGGCGCCGGGGGAGGAACTGAAGCTTTCTTT.

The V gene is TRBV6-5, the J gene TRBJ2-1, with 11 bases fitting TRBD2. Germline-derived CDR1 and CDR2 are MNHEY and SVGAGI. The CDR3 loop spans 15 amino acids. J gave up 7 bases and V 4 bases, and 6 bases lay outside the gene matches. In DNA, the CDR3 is TGTGCCAGCAGTTTGGGTAGCGGGAGGGCGAATGAGCAGTTCTTC. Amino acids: CASSLGSGRANEQFF.

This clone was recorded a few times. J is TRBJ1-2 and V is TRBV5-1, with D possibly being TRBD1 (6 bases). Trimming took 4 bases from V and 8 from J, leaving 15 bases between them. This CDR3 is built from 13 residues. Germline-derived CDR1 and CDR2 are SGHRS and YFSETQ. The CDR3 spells CASSPRGVVGYTF. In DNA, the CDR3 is TGCGCCAGCAGCCCCAGGGGAGTAGTAGGCTACACCTTC.

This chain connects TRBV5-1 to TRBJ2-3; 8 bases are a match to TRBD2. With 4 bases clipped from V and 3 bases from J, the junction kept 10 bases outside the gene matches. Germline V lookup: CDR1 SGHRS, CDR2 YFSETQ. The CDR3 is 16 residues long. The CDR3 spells CASSPTNGGVTDTQYF. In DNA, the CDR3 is TGCGCCAGCAGCCCAACTAACGGGGGGGTTACAGATACGCAGTATTTT.

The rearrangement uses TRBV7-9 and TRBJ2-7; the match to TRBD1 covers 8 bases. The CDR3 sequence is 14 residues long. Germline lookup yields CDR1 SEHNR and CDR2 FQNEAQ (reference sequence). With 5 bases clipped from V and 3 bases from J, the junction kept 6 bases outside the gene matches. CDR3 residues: CASSGQGSGYEQYF. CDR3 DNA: TGTGCCAGCAGCGGACAGGGATCTGGCTACGAGCAGTACTTC.

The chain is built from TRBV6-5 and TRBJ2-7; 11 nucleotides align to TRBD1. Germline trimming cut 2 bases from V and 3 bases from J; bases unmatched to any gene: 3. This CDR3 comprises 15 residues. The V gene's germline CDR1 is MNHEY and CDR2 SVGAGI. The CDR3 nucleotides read TGTGCCAGCAGTTACGAGGGACAGGGGGTCTACGAGCAGTACTTC. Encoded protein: CASSYEGQGVYEQYF.

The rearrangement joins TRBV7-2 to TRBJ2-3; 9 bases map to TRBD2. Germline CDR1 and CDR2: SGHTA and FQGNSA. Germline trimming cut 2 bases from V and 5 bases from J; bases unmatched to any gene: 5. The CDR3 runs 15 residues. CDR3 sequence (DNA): TGTGCCAGCAGCTTACCTAGCGGGGTAAGAGATACGCAGTATTTT. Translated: CASSLPSGVRDTQYF.

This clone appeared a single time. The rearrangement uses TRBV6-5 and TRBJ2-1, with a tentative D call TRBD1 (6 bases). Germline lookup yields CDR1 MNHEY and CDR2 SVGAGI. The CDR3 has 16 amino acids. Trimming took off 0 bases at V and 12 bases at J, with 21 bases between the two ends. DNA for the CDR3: TGTGCCAGCAGTTACTCGATTTCCGGGACACGCATGATGCAGTTCTTC. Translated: CASSYSISGTRMMQFF.